This T cell receptor (beta chain) was sequenced during a study of cytomegalovirus exposure and HLA in healthy donors (dated by TCRdb to 2017 to 2019). With respect to the entire study: An earlier analysis of more than 550 of the donors reported around 280 Gb of sequence data and 95 million to 140 million unique TCR beta sequences obtained from around 170 million T cells. Rather than drawing on any new phenotypic data, the later analysis identified candidate immune exposures from TCR beta sequences and the way those sequences occurred across donors. The study used immunosequencing to profile the T cell repertoires of under 700 subjects and linked those repertoires to cytomegalovirus serostatus. About 280 gigabases of sequencing data and around 85 million unique TCR sequences made up an early release that covered some 640 HLA-typed donors. In a later analysis, previously published TCR beta repertoires from about 640 donors were re-analyzed and high-resolution HLA genotyping was added so that TCR occurrence patterns could be studied. Alongside the repertoire data, information on donor age, sex, ethnicity and CMV serostatus was compiled. All discovery cohort repertoires had been generated on a single sequencing platform. Across 300 to 500 genotyped donors of the cohort, an average of about 220,000 unique TCR beta nucleotide sequences per donor were sequenced, and 15% to 20% of those sequences were non-productive. The study aimed to test whether signatures of past pathogen exposure could be identified by cataloging public T cell receptors. The number of donors typed differed by locus, with about 629-640 for A, B, C, DRB1 and DQB1, more than 500 for DQA1, 600 to 610 for DPA1, and around 460 for DPB1. Genome-wide SNP genotypes for about three fifths of the roughly 670 donors were used in a later genetic analysis, which treated that subset as a discovery cohort. The genetic ancestry cluster associated with self-reported Caucasian donors included roughly four fifths of the roughly 400 genotyped donors. A separate validation cohort of 100 to 150 different subjects was used in addition to the 666-subject first cohort. High-throughput TCR immunosequencing, statistical association of individual TCRs with disease status, and machine learning were combined to predict cytomegalovirus infection status. To decide whether each TCR beta V gene segment behaved as functional or pseudogenic, an earlier analysis of 587 of the donors relied on high-throughput TCR beta sequencing. Both class I and class II loci were covered by HLA typing, at four-digit resolution. Because of strong linkage in the cohort, roughly five DR-DQ haplotypes were treated as single units for association and clustering.

The cohort was made up of hundreds of healthy bone marrow donors. At the time of sampling, every cohort member was nominally healthy, though immune exposures that went unrecorded were likely present. The donor tested CMV seronegative and was one of the 352 seronegative cohort members. A peripheral blood sample was provided by each donor, and peripheral blood mononuclear cells were used for TCR beta sequencing. The Qiagen DNeasy Blood Extraction Kit was used to extract genomic DNA from the blood cell samples. Library method: the immunoSEQ multiplex PCR assay. The multiplex PCR relied on a mix of 60 forward primers for TCR Vbeta segments and 13 reverse primers for TCR Jbeta segments. The CDR3 region of rearranged TCR beta genes was amplified from genomic DNA by a multiplex PCR assay. The Illumina HiSeq System was used to sequence the amplified TCR beta libraries as 87-base-pair reads. The authors processed their data as follows. Across the 670 or so repertoires, a later analysis counted 80 million or so unique TCR beta chains, approximately 12 million of which were shared by at least two donors. A nearest-neighbor algorithm error-corrected the raw reads and collapsed the reads into unique sequences, merging closely related sequences to remove PCR and sequencing errors. To assign V, D and J gene segments, CDR3 sequences were aligned to IMGT reference sequences. For a sequence to be retained, at least a six-nucleotide match to both a V gene segment and a J gene segment was required. A rearrangement was called productive if the CDR3 had no stop codons and remained in frame with V and J, and every other rearrangement was called non-productive. CDR3 was defined by IMGT convention, running from the second conserved V-encoded cysteine to the conserved J-encoded phenylalanine. Sequences without an unambiguous match to a single V gene segment were excluded from the earlier analysis of over 500 of the donors. An earlier analysis of some 610 of the donors called V segments functional above 56.7% productive rearrangements and segregating when the between-donor standard deviation exceeded 5%. A statistical classification framework was built to diagnose cytomegalovirus status from the catalog of TCR beta chain sequences. V and J gene assignment, in a later analysis, came from comparing TCR nucleotide sequences with IMGT/GENE-DB human TR gene sequences. In a later analysis, CDR3 sequences and most-parsimonious VDJ recombination scenarios were assigned using the TCRdist pipeline. In a later analysis, each TCR beta chain was defined by its CDR3 amino acid sequence together with its V-gene family, and reads without a unique V-gene family were excluded. As a way to deal with suspected cross-contamination and a sequencing artifact, a later analysis dropped 450 to 600 nucleotide sequences that were highly shared and had low generation probability. In a later analysis, a clonal expansion index was calculated for each public chain from normalized within-repertoire ranks of inferred template counts. In a later analysis, generation probabilities were computed with a VDJ recombination model fitted to out-of-frame rearrangements, and the resulting probabilities were checked against IGoR. In a later analysis, hypergeometric tests were used to score TCR-TCR, TCR-HLA and TCR-CMV co-occurrence, with a repertoire-size bias correction applied to TCR pairs. In a later analysis, false discovery rates were estimated by permuting HLA or CMV assignments 20 times. In a later analysis, co-occurring TCRs were grouped using DBSCAN, and TCRdist sequence similarity was added for clustering within HLA-allele-positive subsets. For co-occurrence clustering, repertoires with fewer than 30,000 or more than 120,000 public chains were excluded, along with five or six repertoires with anomalous nucleotide sharing. TCRdb carries this immuneACCESS record with in-frame sequences only. Its versions omit some clonotypes, under half of them owing to an unresolved V gene in the studies checked, with the rest unexplained. V, J and clone size are taken as reported in that table, and D and trimming were inferred from the DNA itself. The sample has roughly 130,000 clones on record, less than 85% of them singletons. The top ten clones comprise 1% of the sample.

General study outcomes and caveats: The cohort was sequenced for TCR beta chains only, and without alpha or paired-chain data the features that could be detected were limited. An earlier analysis of 587 of the donors showed that most TCR beta V segments appeared in productive rearrangements either about 90% or about 30% of the time, which broadly matched IMGT annotations. For the cohort, immune exposure information was limited to CMV serostatus. A later genetic analysis reported fewer N-insertions in productive TCRs among donors in an Asian-associated ancestry cluster than the approximately 670-donor mean. A further reported finding was that TCR beta sequences accurately predicted the HLA-A and HLA-B alleles for most subjects in the first cohort. In a later analysis, the rate of TCR association differed among HLA loci, with DRB1 alleles having the most associated TCRs and HLA-C alleles having the fewest. The classifier was reported to diagnose cytomegalovirus status with high specificity and sensitivity in both the original and validation cohorts. The 87-base-pair reads could not distinguish some IMGT-functional V segments, including TRBV6-2 and TRBV6-3, so those segments were excluded. Compared with equally common non-associated chains, HLA-associated TCR beta chains in a later analysis were more clonally expanded and had lower generation probabilities. The study listed around 160 TCR beta chains as associated with cytomegalovirus. Presence/absence analyses assumed roughly uniform sequencing depth across donors, an assumption that may not hold. Because some donors lacked HLA typing at each locus, the association tests relied only on the typed subset. Most TCR sequences were seen in very few donors, while some public TCRs were found in many individuals. According to a later analysis, parvovirus B19, influenza, CMV and Epstein-Barr virus appeared linked to several top co-occurrence clusters. Most CMV-associated TCR beta chains appeared to be HLA-restricted in a later analysis, and the HLA associations seemed to be driven largely by CMV exposure. The sequencing pipeline was judged likely to have produced a cluster of highly shared sequence variants as a technical artifact. Linkage disequilibrium might explain the correlated functional status among segregating V segments, but an unknown experimental factor could not be excluded. When HLA alleles, especially DR and DQ, strongly co-occurred, TCR associations were difficult to assign to individual alleles. V-gene and J-gene trimming of TCR beta chains was associated with a missense DCLRE1C variant in a later genetic analysis, and the association was replicated in an independent cohort. Because counts were too low, fewer than 20 rarely observed V segments, including chromosome 9 orphons, were excluded from the earlier analysis of several hundred of the donors. A few of the identified cytomegalovirus-associated TCR beta chains were confirmed in vitro to be specific for cytomegalovirus antigens. It was suggested by the authors that the approach could potentially be generalized to other disease states and immunological phenotypes. A later analysis associated about 17,000 TCR beta sequences with specific HLA alleles at a false discovery rate of 0.05.

To note about this clone: Its antigen is not yet known. No much larger clone exists at a distance of one base, and base qualities are not known.

At the junction V is shortened by 3 bases and J by 4 bases, with 7 bases in between. The germline V gene (reference sequence) yields GTSNPN for CDR1 and SVGIG for CDR2. From its cysteine to its phenylalanine, the CDR3 spans 12 amino acids. Kept here is only the CDR3 DNA, which spans 36 bases and is read in frame from base 1. This sequence uses TRBV30 and TRBJ2-1, with no confidently assigned D gene. The clonotype originates from a man aged 35 to 55 in good health and CMV-seronegative. Sequences were obtained from PBMCs. The DNA sequence reads TGTGCCTGGAGGGCCGAATACAATGAGCAGTTCTTC. Its protein reads: CAWRAEYNEQFF. Outside the CDR3, residues come from the reference TRBV30 and TRBJ2-1 proteins, so the full variable domain is: SQTIHQWPATLVQPVGSPLSLECTVEGTSNPNLYWYRQAAGRGLQLLFYSVGIGQISSEVPQNLSASRPQDRQFILSSKKLLLSDSGFYLCAWRAEYNEQFFGPGTRLTVL.